This TCR beta chain was captured by sequencing in a study of cytomegalovirus exposure and HLA in healthy donors. General study findings and limits: Cytomegalovirus status was reportedly diagnosed by the classifier with high sensitivity and specificity. It was found in a later analysis that first-cohort TCR clusters tended to co-occur in the 90 to 150 validation repertoires. CMV antigen specificity of three CMV-associated chains was confirmed in vitro. Cytomegalovirus-associated status was assigned to 164 TCR beta chains.

Trimming took off 0 bases at V and 2 bases at J, with 8 bases between the two ends. Germline CDR1 reads MGHRA; CDR2 reads YSYEKL. The CDR3 contains 16 residues. Concerning this clone itself: Its specificity is unknown.

Profiled with immunoSEQ multiplex PCR; TCRdb holds only in-frame clones, not every one. The data show 150,000 to 200,000 clones, with 75% to 90% seen just once and about 2.2% held by the top ten. The sequence came from a woman aged 18-29 years in good health and CMV-seronegative. The source material was PBMCs. The V call is TRBV4-1, the J call TRBJ1-6; D remains unclear. In DNA form, the CDR3 reads TGCGCCAGCAGCCAAGATTTAACTGCCTATAATTCACCCCTCCACTTT. Translating gives CASSQDLTAYNSPLHF.